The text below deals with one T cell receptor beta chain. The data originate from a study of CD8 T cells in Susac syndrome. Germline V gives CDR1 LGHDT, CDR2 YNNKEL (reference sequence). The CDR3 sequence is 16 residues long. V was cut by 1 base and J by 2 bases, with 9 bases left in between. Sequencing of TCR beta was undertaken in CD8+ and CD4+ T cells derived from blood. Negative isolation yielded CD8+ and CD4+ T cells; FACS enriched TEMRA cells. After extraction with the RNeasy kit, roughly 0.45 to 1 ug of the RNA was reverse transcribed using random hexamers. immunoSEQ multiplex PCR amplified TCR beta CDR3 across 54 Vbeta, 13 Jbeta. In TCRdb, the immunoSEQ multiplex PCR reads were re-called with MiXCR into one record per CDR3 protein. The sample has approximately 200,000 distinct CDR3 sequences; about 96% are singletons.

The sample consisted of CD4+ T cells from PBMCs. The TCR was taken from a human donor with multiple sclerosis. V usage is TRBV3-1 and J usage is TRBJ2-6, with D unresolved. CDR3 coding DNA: TGTGCCAGCAGCCAAGTTGGTAGGGCTGGGGCCAACGTCCTGACTTTC. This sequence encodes CASSQVGRAGANVLTF.